This T cell receptor beta chain came from a study of OX40 agonist ivuxolimab in advanced cancers. This clone was counted a single time. With 8 bases removed from V and 4 bases from J, the gap between germline ends came to 6 bases. The CDR3 sequence is 11 residues long. Per the germline V gene, CDR1 is MNHEY and CDR2 is SVGAGI. Produced via immunoSEQ multiplex PCR; TCRdb's table is partial and in-frame only. The repertoire consists of 25,000 to 35,000 clones, with 86% occurring once and the leading ten covering roughly 25%. The source of this sequence is an adult with an advanced solid tumor such as melanoma, head and neck, liver or kidney cancer. Source: CD4+ or CD8+ T cells sorted from blood, taken in a trial of the OX40 agonist ivuxolimab. This chain joins TRBV6-5 and TRBJ2-1, with D uncertain. CDR3 in amino acids: CASRRYNEQFF. The DNA of the CDR3 is TGTGCCAGCCGTCGTTACAATGAGCAGTTCTTC.